The clone carrying this T cell receptor beta chain was counted a single time. No antigen is known for it. The data were taken from a study of T cell clonotyping in hematopoietic cell transplantation. Time point: recipient sample about 28 days before transplant, after cytoreduction. Study-wide results and limits: CD4 and CD8 repertoire contributions could not be separated without sorting. Few recipient clonotypes overlapped donors; over 97% were de novo at given depth.

The CDR3 spans 14 residues. Germline trimming cut 6 bases from V and 4 bases from J; bases unmatched to any gene: 9. Germline CDR1 is MDHEN and CDR2 is SYDVKM. Sequencing was performed with immunoSEQ multiplex PCR; in TCRdb, only in-frame clones are kept and a portion is missing. In the table there are tens of thousands of clones, 65% to 90% of which are singletons. The source is a man between 60 and 75 years old with biphenotypic leukemia. Some clones in this sample may be carry-over from other donors' samples. The rearrangement uses TRBV28 and TRBJ2-7; 7 bases line up with TRBD2. Here the sequenced sample was peripheral blood mononuclear cells, taken before stem cell transplant. CDR3 in amino acids: CASSPGAGPYEQYF. The CDR3 nucleotides are TGTGCCAGCAGCCCGGGAGCGGGGCCGTACGAGCAGTACTTC.